The clone carrying this TCR beta chain was recorded once. Its antigen is still unknown. The source of the sample is a study of shared clonotypes between healthy human individuals. Background on the study: Plates per donor: three CD4 naive, three CD4 memory, two CD8 naive, one CD8 memory. Study-wide results and caveats: Naive CD4 clonotypes overlapped across a handful of donors at around 4.7%.

Terminally differentiated effector memory CD45RA+ cells were excluded from the naive CD8 cells, which were CD45RO-negative and positively selected for CCR7. Germline V gives CDR1 SGHDT, CDR2 YYEEEE. The V segment lost 7 bases and the J segment 3 bases; nucleotides outside the gene matches: 8. The CDR3 sequence is 15 residues long. Deep was the level used in running the assay. Profiled with immunoSEQ multiplex PCR; TCRdb holds only in-frame clones, not every one. The table has 500,000 to 700,000 clones, 85% to 95% seen once. The receptor was isolated from a woman between 25 and 40 years old in good health. Material: naive CD8+ T cells sorted from blood. The chain combines TRBV5-6 with TRBJ2-5; TRBD2 matches 11 bases. The CDR3 DNA reads as TGTGCCAGCGGGCTGACTAGCGGGATGGAAGAGACCCAGTACTTC. It yields the protein CASGLTSGMEETQYF.